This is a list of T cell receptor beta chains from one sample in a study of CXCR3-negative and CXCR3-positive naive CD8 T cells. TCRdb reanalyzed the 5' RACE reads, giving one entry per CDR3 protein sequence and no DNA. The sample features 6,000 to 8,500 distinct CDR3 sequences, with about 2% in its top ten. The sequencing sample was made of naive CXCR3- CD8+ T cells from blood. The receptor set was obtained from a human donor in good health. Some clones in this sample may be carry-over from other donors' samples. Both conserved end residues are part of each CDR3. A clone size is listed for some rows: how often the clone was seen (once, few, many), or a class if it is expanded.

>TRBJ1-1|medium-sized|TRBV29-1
CSVEGDAAEAFF
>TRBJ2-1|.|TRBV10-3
CASSYQSGSSYNEQFF
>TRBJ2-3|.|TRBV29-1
CSVRGVEGTPDTQYF
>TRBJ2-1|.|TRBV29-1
CSVGGTSGDNEQFF
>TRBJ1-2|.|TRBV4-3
CASSGRDSYGYTF
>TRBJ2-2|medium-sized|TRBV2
CAGKGQANTGELFF
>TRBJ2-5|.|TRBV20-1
CSALDRDRVVGETQYF
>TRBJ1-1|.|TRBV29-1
CSVPPGGRADDNTEAFF
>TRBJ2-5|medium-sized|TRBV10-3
CAISENPGGETQYF
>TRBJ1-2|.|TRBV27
CASSRDNNYGYTF
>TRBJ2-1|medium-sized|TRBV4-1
CASSHDRTGEHEQFF
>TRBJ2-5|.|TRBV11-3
CASSPWEGPPQETQYF
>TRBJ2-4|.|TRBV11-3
CASSLPQAIQYF
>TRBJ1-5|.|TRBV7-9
CASSLGDSNQPQHF
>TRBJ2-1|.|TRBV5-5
CASSLLPAFPNPNEQFF
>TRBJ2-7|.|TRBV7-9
CASSLSGRDYEQYF
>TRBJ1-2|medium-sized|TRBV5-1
CASSSLRDRDKNGYTF
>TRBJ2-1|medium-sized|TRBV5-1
CASSFERSSYNEQFF
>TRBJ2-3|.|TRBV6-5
CASSYGTDTQYF
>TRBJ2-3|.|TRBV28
CASSLGGRSTDTQYF
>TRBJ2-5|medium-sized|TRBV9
CASSVASKETQYF
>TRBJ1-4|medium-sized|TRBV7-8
CASSLRKEPSGPGLFF
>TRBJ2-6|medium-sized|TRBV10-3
CAISDSGANVLTF
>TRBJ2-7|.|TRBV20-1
CSASQGSGTGISYEQYF
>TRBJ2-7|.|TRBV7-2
CASIPPDTQIYEQYF
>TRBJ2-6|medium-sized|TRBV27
CASAGTGLGGGANVLTF
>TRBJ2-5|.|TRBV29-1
CSVEVTGQETQYF
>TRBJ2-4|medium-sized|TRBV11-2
CASSLGRVGGNLAKNIQYF
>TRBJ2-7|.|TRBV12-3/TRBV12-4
CASSGGRLKDF